This is a list of T cell receptor beta chains from one sample in a study of spatial heterogeneity in lung cancer. Each CDR3 protein is one row after TCRdb ran MiXCR on the 5' RACE reads. Of roughly 30,000 distinct CDR3 sequences in the sample, 8.5% to 12% were seen once. The sequences come from PBMCs, collected at follow-up. The receptors originated from a female donor with early-stage non-small cell lung cancer. Each CDR3 is given with its conserved first and last residue. Each record gives: J gene, V gene, CDR3 protein.

TRBJ1-3 | TRBV28 | CASSFGGGGNTIYF
TRBJ2-5 | TRBV10-3 | CAISQSLAGQETQYF
TRBJ2-7 | TRBV6-6 | CASSYNSMTDEQYF
TRBJ2-1 | TRBV28 | CASSFTLGSYNEQFF
TRBJ2-2 | TRBV20-1 | CSARTGGNTGELFF
TRBJ2-1 | TRBV29-1 | CSAGRAAEQFF
TRBJ2-2 | TRBV5-5 | CASSPSGGWRNTGELFF
TRBJ1-2 | TRBV20-1 | CSAQKTGTRGYTF
TRBJ2-1 | TRBV7-7 | CASSSQPNNEQFF
TRBJ2-4 | TRBV19 | CASSTYGTGKNIQYF
TRBJ1-6 | TRBV4-3 | CASSQDGQANSPLHF
TRBJ2-3 | TRBV12-3/TRBV12-4 | CATGVVAGRTDTQYF
TRBJ2-1 | TRBV6-1 | CASIPGVSSYNEQFF
TRBJ2-4 | TRBV20-1 | CSARSSRDIQYF
TRBJ2-7 | TRBV3-1 | CASSQDWAAYEQYF
TRBJ1-1 | TRBV7-9 | CASSLGLPTEAFF
TRBJ2-5 | TRBV5-1 | CASSLDGTGQETQYF
TRBJ2-7 | TRBV5-1 | CASSFSESYEQYF
TRBJ1-1 | TRBV28 | CASSLGHYTEAFF
TRBJ2-7 | TRBV7-8 | CASSLRGQGVINEQYF
TRBJ1-1 | TRBV4-2 | CASRPDVSMYTEAFF
TRBJ2-1 | TRBV12-3/TRBV12-4 | CASADSANNEQFF
TRBJ2-7 | TRBV7-2 | CASSLFGVTGGSEQYF
TRBJ2-5 | TRBV2 | CASSPPGTQYF
TRBJ1-6 | TRBV5-6 | CASSLGDRASHSPLHF
TRBJ1-2 | TRBV29-1 | CSVIPGPVSGYTF
TRBJ2-5 | TRBV5-1 | CASIGGERETQYF
TRBJ2-3 | TRBV2 | CASGRLAGGPRDTQYF
TRBJ2-7 | TRBV4-2 | CASSQDSDGFSYEQYF
TRBJ2-5 | TRBV20-1 | CSAPLRGAPQETQYF
TRBJ2-3 | TRBV4-1 | CASSQGQVPSTDTQYF
TRBJ2-3 | TRBV5-1 | CASSLVTGTSTDTQYF
TRBJ2-3 | TRBV19 | CASSTSAGTSGGSTDTQYF
TRBJ2-2 | TRBV28 | CASSLKGAGELFF
TRBJ2-1 | TRBV7-9 | CASSLDGSGPNEQFF
TRBJ1-4 | TRBV20-1 | CSAVGPPGVTNEKLFF
TRBJ2-3 | TRBV5-1 | CASSLGGVSSTDTQYF
TRBJ2-5 | TRBV5-5 | CASSDGGGTSRETQYF
TRBJ2-5 | TRBV7-8 | CASSLRQIQETQYF
TRBJ2-4 | TRBV19 | CASSSWTGGAGLAKNIQYF
TRBJ1-1 | TRBV6-1 | CASSELWNTEAFF
TRBJ1-1 | TRBV28 | CASIPLREGTTEAFF
TRBJ2-2 | TRBV14 | CASSQVFPSRKLFF
TRBJ1-2 | TRBV11-2 | CASSLGGTGYGYTF
TRBJ2-4 | TRBV20-1 | CSARATGAYKNIQYF
TRBJ2-3 | TRBV3-1 | CASSPSTRKSGGLDTQYF